This TCR beta chain was sequenced in a study of Ad26.COV2.S vaccination and SARS-CoV-2 variants. CDR1 and CDR2 (germline): SGHNT, YENEEA. V shed 6 bases and J 9 bases; nucleotides not matched to a gene: 9. There are 13 residues in the CDR3. Treatment indicated: about 20 received Ad26.COV2.S at low or high dose, single or two shots; roughly five received placebo; per-sample allocation not given. Sample collection was performed on day 63 after the first vaccine or placebo injection. The assay was immunoSEQ multiplex PCR, and TCRdb's table has in-frame clones only and misses some. Here the sample spans around 400,000 clones, 70% to 90% being singletons.

This clonotype was obtained from a person aged 18-65 years who received the Ad26.COV2.S COVID-19 vaccine or a placebo. The chain has TRBV11-3 and TRBJ2-7; 9 nucleotides match TRBD1. This material consisted of peripheral blood, taken in a trial of Ad26.COV2.S vaccine versus placebo. The CDR3 nucleotides read TGTGCCAGCAGAAGGACAGGGGAGGGGCGGCAGTACTTC. It is translated as CASRRTGEGRQYF.